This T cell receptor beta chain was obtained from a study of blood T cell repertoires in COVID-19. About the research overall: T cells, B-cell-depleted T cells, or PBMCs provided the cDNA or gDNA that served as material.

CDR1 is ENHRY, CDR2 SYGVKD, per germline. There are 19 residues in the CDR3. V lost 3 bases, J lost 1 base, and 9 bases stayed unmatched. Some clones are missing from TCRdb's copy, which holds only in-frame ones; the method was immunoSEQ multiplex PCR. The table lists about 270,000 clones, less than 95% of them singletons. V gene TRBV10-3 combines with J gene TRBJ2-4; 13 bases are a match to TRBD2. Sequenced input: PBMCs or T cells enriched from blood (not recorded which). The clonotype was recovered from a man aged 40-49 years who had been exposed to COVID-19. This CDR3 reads CAISDRLAGGSLAKNIQYF. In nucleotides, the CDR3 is TGTGCCATCAGTGATCGACTAGCGGGAGGTAGTTTGGCCAAAAACATTCAGTACTTC.